The 25 T cell receptor beta chains reported below all come from one sample, sequenced in a study of blood T cells in healthy people across ages. The use of a sample-barcoded 5' primer and a J-beta primer mix characterized a second PCR of roughly 6 to 11 cycles. Via MiXCR, TCRdb re-called the 5' RACE reads, giving one row per CDR3 protein. The data contain hundreds of thousands of distinct CDR3 sequences, around 50% of them seen just once; the ten biggest clones take up roughly 14%. The sequenced sample was blood. The source of these receptors is a woman older than 75 in good health.

Of note for this clonotype: Possible read error: a much larger clone is one base away. The chain couples TRBV12-3 or TRBV12-4 to TRBJ2-5, with D perhaps matching TRBD2 (5 bases). V lost 5 bases and J lost 11, with 18 bases in between. The CDR3 consists of 13 residues. CDR3 nucleotides: TGTGCCAGCAGTGCGGGTCTATACAGTGAGCAGTACTTC. This codes for CASSAGLYSEQYF.

This chain links TRBV20-1 with TRBJ2-4; D perhaps matches TRBD2 (5 bases). Trimming pared 3 bases from V and 12 bases from J, leaving 15 bases between. Germline V CDR1 and CDR2: DFQATT, SNEGSKA (reference sequence). The CDR3 is 12 residues long. CDR3 bases: TGCAGTGCTAGCGGCCCGCCCCGGGGTCAGTACTTC. Its protein product is CSASGPPRGQYF.

This clonotype showed up many times. The V and J genes are TRBV20-1 and TRBJ2-5; 7 bases are a match to TRBD2. J gave up 3 bases and V 3 bases, and 1 base lay outside the gene matches. The germline CDR1 and CDR2 sequences are DFQATT and SNEGSKA (reference sequence). The CDR3 loop spans 12 amino acids. In DNA, the CDR3 is TGCAGTGCTAGCGGGGGGAAAGAGACCCAGTACTTC. Its translation: CSASGGKETQYF.

This chain joins TRBV4-3 and TRBJ1-2; TRBD1 is a possible D gene (5 bases). V lost 0 bases and J 7 bases, leaving 12 bases between the germline ends. Germline CDR1 reads LGHNA; CDR2 reads YSLEER. The CDR3 contains 14 residues. CDR3: CASSQEPGVGGYTF. The CDR3 bases are TGCGCCAGCAGCCAAGAACCGGGGGTTGGTGGCTACACCTTC.

As regards this clonotype: A clone one base away is much larger, so this may be a read error. The chain carries TRBV12-5 and TRBJ2-1; TRBD2 aligns across 15 bases. The CDR3 extends over 15 amino acids. J was trimmed by 7 bases and V by 5 bases; bases with no gene match: 3. In germline, CDR1 is LGHNT, CDR2 FRNRAP. CDR3: CASGRGTSGRNEQFF. In DNA, the CDR3 is TGTGCTAGTGGTCGTGGGACTAGCGGGAGGAATGAGCAGTTCTTC.

This clonotype has at least ten counts. This chain connects TRBV5-1 to TRBJ2-3, with TRBD1 matching over 7 bases. The CDR3 runs to 14 residues. Trimming removed 0 bases from V and 4 bases from J; junction bases left unmatched: 2. Germline assignment: CDR1 SGHRS and CDR2 YFSETQ. This CDR3 is CASSLGQGPDTQYF. The CDR3 DNA sequence: TGCGCCAGCAGCTTGGGACAGGGCCCAGATACGCAGTATTTT.

Ten or more counts support this clonotype. The chain combines TRBV29-1 with TRBJ2-5; D remains unclear. Trimming took 3 bases from V and 5 from J, leaving 10 bases between them. This CDR3 contains 12 residues. Germline CDR1 and CDR2: SQVTM and ANQGSEA. Here the CDR3 DNA reads TGCAGCGTTGAGACTGGTGAGGAGACCCAGTACTTC. Translated, it gives CSVETGEETQYF.

This clonotype has a count of ten or more. The chain couples TRBV3-1 to TRBJ2-5, with 8 positions matching TRBD1. V was clipped by 4 bases and J by 5 bases; unmatched bases: 6. The CDR3 is 14 residues long. Germline V gene lookup returns CDR1 LGHDT and CDR2 YNNKEL (reference sequence). CDR3 nucleotide sequence: TGTGCCAGCAGCCGATCAGGGGGCTCGGAGACCCAGTACTTC. Translated: CASSRSGGSETQYF.

With respect to this clonotype: This may come from a read error, since a much larger clone is one base off. The V and J genes are TRBV7-9 and TRBJ2-2; D not resolved. The CDR3 covers 12 residues. Germline CDR1 SEHNR, CDR2 FQNEAQ (reference sequence). V was trimmed by 1 base and J by 7 bases, leaving 4 bases between them. The CDR3 loop is CASSLEIGELFF. CDR3 nucleotide sequence: TGTGCCAGCAGCTTAGAAATCGGGGAGCTGTTTTTT.

This clonotype was observed a few times. This chain's CDR3 is CASRDGQGEETQYF. DNA for the CDR3: TGTGCCAGCAGGGACGGACAGGGTGAAGAGACCCAGTACTTC. The chain recombines TRBV6-2 or TRBV6-3 with TRBJ2-5; 8 nucleotides match TRBD1. CDR1 MNHEY and CDR2 SVGEGT come from the germline V gene. After removal of 6 bases from V and 3 bases from J, the junction contained 6 bases not matched to a gene. The CDR3 runs 14 residues.

The sample holds many counts of this clonotype. The DNA for the CDR3 is TGCAGCGTAGGGACGGCCCAAGAGACCCAGTACTTC. As protein: CSVGTAQETQYF. The chain employs TRBV29-1 and TRBJ2-5; D is tentatively TRBD1 or TRBD2 (5 bases each). V lost 6 bases to trimming and J lost 1 base, with 9 bases between them. The CDR3 runs 12 residues. CDR1 is SQVTM and CDR2 is ANQGSEA in the germline V gene. The full variable domain, its missing parts supplied by reference TRBV29-1 and TRBJ2-5, is SAVISQKPSRDICQRGTSLTIQCQVDSQVTMMFWYRQQPGQSLTLIATANQGSEATYESGFVIDKFPISRPNLTFSTLTVSNMSPEDSSIYLCSVGTAQETQYFGPGTRLLVL.

This clonotype was seen a single time. V is TRBV20-1 and J is TRBJ2-1; no reliable D call. The tail of the sequence fits TRBJ2-7 better, so the J call may be wrong. The CDR3 runs to 11 residues. The germline V gene encodes CDR1 DFQATT and CDR2 SNEGSKA (reference sequence). The CDR3 nucleotides are TGCAGTGCTTTCCAGTACAATGAGCAGTACTTC. This codes for CSAFQYNEQYF.

This clonotype was seen ten or more times. The J gene is TRBJ2-7, the V gene TRBV7-2; 7 nucleotides agree with TRBD1. The CDR3 is made up of 14 amino acids. With V trimmed by 5 bases and J by 4 bases, 8 bases remained unmatched. Germline CDR1 is SGHTA and CDR2 is FQGNSA. CDR3 amino acids: CASSRVQGQYEQYF. Here the CDR3 DNA reads TGTGCCAGCAGCAGAGTACAGGGGCAATACGAGCAGTACTTC. The whole variable domain, filled in from reference TRBV7-2 and TRBJ2-7, reads GAGVSQSPSNKVTEKGKDVELRCDPISGHTALYWYRQSLGQGLEFLIYFQGNSAPDKSGLPSDRFSAERTGGSVSTLTIQRTQQEDSAVYLCASSRVQGQYEQYFGPGTRLTVT.

This clonotype was picked up a small number of times. J is TRBJ1-1 and V is TRBV25-1, with 8 bases lining up with TRBD1. CDR1 is MGHDK and CDR2 is SYGVNS in the germline V gene. Losses at the gene ends were 3 bases for V and 11 bases for J; bases not matched to a gene: 8. The CDR3 has 13 amino acids. The DNA of the CDR3 is TGTGCCAGCAGTGACAGACAGGGGATTAGGGCTTTCTTT. This codes for CASSDRQGIRAFF.

Note on this clonotype: Being one base from a much bigger clone, this may be a read error. This rearrangement joins TRBV5-1 to TRBJ2-1; D remains unclear. The J call may be mistaken, given a closer DNA end match to TRBJ2-7. This CDR3 has 16 amino acids. Per germline, CDR1 SGHRS and CDR2 YFSETQ. This chain's CDR3 is CASSLAWSSSYNEQYF. Written as DNA, the CDR3 is TGCGCCAGCAGCTTGGCCTGGAGCAGCTCCTACAATGAGCAGTACTTC.

Comment on this clonotype: Just one base apart from a much larger clone, this may be a read error. The rearrangement uses TRBV7-9 and TRBJ1-2; D unresolved. This CDR3 has 13 amino acids. Germline lookup yields CDR1 SEHNR and CDR2 FQNEAQ (reference sequence). The CDR3: CVSSFVGLGGYTF. For the CDR3, the DNA is TGTGTCAGCAGCTTCGTCGGTTTGGGTGGCTACACCTTC.

The V call is TRBV6-2 or TRBV6-3, the J call TRBJ2-7; D is possibly TRBD2 (7 bases). Germline CDR1 is MNHEY and CDR2 is SVGEGT. CDR3 length equals 15 residues. Trimming took 2 bases from V and 1 from J, leaving 12 bases between them. This chain's CDR3 is CASSYGGARSYEQYF. CDR3 in DNA: TGTGCCAGCAGTTACGGGGGGGCTCGTTCCTACGAGCAGTACTTC.

This clonotype occurred once. The chain uses TRBV7-9 and TRBJ1-4; the D gene is possibly TRBD1 (6 bases). Germline CDR1 and CDR2: SEHNR and FQNEAQ (reference sequence). V shed 0 bases and J shed 6 bases, with 11 bases lying between them. The CDR3 runs 15 residues. CDR3 in amino acids: CASSLAQGIYEKLFF. For the CDR3, the DNA is TGTGCCAGCAGCTTAGCCCAGGGGATTTATGAAAAACTGTTTTTT.

This clonotype appeared many times. CDR3 in DNA: TGTGCCAGCAGTTTAATCGTAGAAGGGGCTTTCTTT. Translating gives CASSLIVEGAFF. The gene calls are TRBV12-3 or TRBV12-4 and TRBJ1-1; D remains ambiguous. Trimming stripped 2 bases from V and 11 bases from J, with 12 bases between. This CDR3 spans 12 amino acids.

This clonotype was observed a handful of times. The CDR3 is CASSLNTGGGSTDTQYF. The CDR3, as DNA: TGTGCCAGCAGCTTAAATACTGGGGGCGGAAGCACAGATACGCAGTATTTT. The rearrangement joins TRBV7-2 to TRBJ2-3; a weak D match, TRBD1 (6 bases). Trimming pared 2 bases from V and 0 bases from J, leaving 15 bases between. The V gene's germline CDR1 is SGHTA and CDR2 FQGNSA. This CDR3 has 17 residues.

Note on this clonotype: One end of the junction fails to match germline, which may point to a read error. V and J are TRBV7-6 and TRBJ2-7; 9 positions match TRBD2. The CDR3 has 13 amino acids. Per germline, CDR1 SGHVS and CDR2 FNYEAQ. CDR3 region: CASSVAGAYEQYF. CDR3 DNA: TGTGCCAGCAGCGTAGCGGGAGCCTACGAGCAGTACTTC. Full variable domain (outside the CDR3, taken from reference TRBV7-6 and TRBJ2-7): GAGVSQSPRYKVTKRGQDVALRCDPISGHVSLYWYRQALGQGPEFLTYFNYEAQQDKSGLPNDRFSAERPEGSISTLTIQRTEQRDSAMYRCASSVAGAYEQYFGPGTRLTVT.

The rearrangement joins TRBV29-1 to TRBJ1-2, with D maybe TRBD1 (6 bases). Germline CDR1 reads SQVTM; CDR2 reads ANQGSEA. V was clipped by 7 bases and J by 4 bases, with 16 bases between them. The CDR3 is 13 amino acids. CDR3 in amino acids: CSATQGPFYGYTF. CDR3 in DNA: TGCAGCGCGACTCAGGGGCCCTTCTATGGCTACACCTTC.

This clonotype has ten or more counts. This chain uses TRBV7-8 with TRBJ2-7; the match to TRBD1 covers 7 bases. Germline V gene sequence: CDR1 SGHVS, CDR2 FQNEAQ. V was clipped by 4 bases and J by 2 bases; unmatched bases: 8. CDR3 size: 15 residues. Here the CDR3 reads CASSSAGGFTYEQYF. DNA for the CDR3: TGTGCCAGCAGCTCAGCAGGGGGTTTTACCTACGAGCAGTACTTC.

There are a few counts of this clonotype. The chain combines TRBV7-9 with TRBJ1-4; possible D gene TRBD1, 5 bases. The CDR3 runs to 14 residues. V was cut by 2 bases and J by 11 bases, with 15 bases left in between. Germline CDR1 SEHNR, CDR2 FQNEAQ (reference sequence). The DNA of the CDR3 is TGTGCCAGCAGCTTACCCCCCAGGGAAGGTAAACTGTTTTTT. Translation gives CASSLPPREGKLFF.

Comments on this clonotype: It may be a read error: a sequence one base away is much more abundant. This CDR3 fails to terminate in the conserved phenylalanine or tryptophan, so it likely reflects a read error. V is TRBV3-1 and J is TRBJ2-1, with D tentatively TRBD1 or TRBD2 (5 bases each). CDR3 size: 18 residues. Trimming stripped 0 bases from V and 7 bases from J, with 22 bases between. Germline assignment: CDR1 LGHDT and CDR2 YNNKEL (reference sequence). CDR3 sequence reads: CASSQEEGSYLGGNEQFL. In DNA, the CDR3 is TGTGCCAGCAGCCAAGAAGAGGGGTCCTACCTCGGCGGGAATGAGCAGTTCTTA.